These T cell receptor beta chains were read from a single sample in a study of T cell responses to AZD1222 COVID-19 vaccine. Repertoires were generated with immunoSEQ multiplex PCR, while TCRdb's copy carries only in-frame clones and drops some. This sample has approximately 70,000 clones, with 70% to 90% found just once. Sequenced here: peripheral blood, sampled on day 0 of AZD1222 vaccination. These receptors all come from an adult in good health. Each CDR3 is given with its conserved first and last residue. Fields, in order: V gene, D gene, clone size, J gene, CDR3 DNA, CDR3 protein. A D gene is named only where the DNA matches it firmly. Some rows mark clone size as missing; the rest say once, few, many or name a class of expanded clone.

v_call: TRBV19; d_call: TRBD2; clone_size: NA; j_call: TRBJ2-1; cdr3_nt: TGTGCCAGTAGTATCATAGGGGGGACTAGACCCCACAATGAGCAGTTCTTC; cdr3_aa: CASSIIGGTRPHNEQFF
v_call: TRBV24-1; d_call: TRBD1; clone_size: medium-sized; j_call: TRBJ1-5; cdr3_nt: TGTGCCACCAGTGGACCGGGGGACAGGAAACATAGCAATCAGCCCCAGCATTTT; cdr3_aa: CATSGPGDRKHSNQPQHF
v_call: TRBV24-1; d_call: NA; clone_size: NA; j_call: TRBJ1-1; cdr3_nt: TGTGCCACCAGCCAGGGAGGGCCTGAAGCTTTCTTT; cdr3_aa: CATSQGGPEAFF
v_call: TRBV3-1/TRBV3-2; d_call: NA; clone_size: NA; j_call: TRBJ2-7; cdr3_nt: TGTGCCAGCAGCCAATCAGCTAACAGGGGTTTGGCGGGAACCTACGAGCAGTACTTC; cdr3_aa: CASSQSANRGLAGTYEQYF
v_call: TRBV7-4; d_call: TRBD1; clone_size: NA; j_call: TRBJ2-7; cdr3_nt: TGTGCCAGCAGCTATGTAACAGGGGTAATAAGAGGTCACGAGCAGTACTTC; cdr3_aa: CASSYVTGVIRGHEQYF
v_call: TRBV3-1/TRBV3-2; d_call: NA; clone_size: NA; j_call: TRBJ1-3; cdr3_nt: TGTGCCAGCGAGATGCGTTCGACGGGGTCAGGAAACACCATATATTTT; cdr3_aa: CASEMRSTGSGNTIYF
v_call: TRBV25-1; d_call: TRBD2; clone_size: NA; j_call: TRBJ2-1; cdr3_nt: TGTGCCAGCAGTGGTAAGACTAGCGGGTTCACCTACAATGAGCAGTTCTTC; cdr3_aa: CASSGKTSGFTYNEQFF
v_call: TRBV28; d_call: TRBD2; clone_size: few; j_call: TRBJ2-3; cdr3_nt: TGTGCCAGCAGTCCTCTCCCGGGGGGAATCGGCACAGATACGCAGTATTTT; cdr3_aa: CASSPLPGGIGTDTQYF
v_call: TRBV6-4; d_call: TRBD2; clone_size: NA; j_call: TRBJ2-1; cdr3_nt: TGTGCCAGCAAGATAGCGGGAGTGGGCTACAATGAGCAGTTCTTC; cdr3_aa: CASKIAGVGYNEQFF
v_call: TRBV18; d_call: NA; clone_size: NA; j_call: TRBJ1-3; cdr3_nt: TGTGCCAGCTCACCGCAGGGGCCCCCCGCTGGAAACACCATATATTTT; cdr3_aa: CASSPQGPPAGNTIYF
v_call: TRBV7-2; d_call: NA; clone_size: once; j_call: TRBJ1-1; cdr3_nt: TGTGCCAGCAGCTTGGGAGGGGGGAACACTGAAGCTTTCTTT; cdr3_aa: CASSLGGGNTEAFF
v_call: TRBV27; d_call: TRBD1; clone_size: NA; j_call: TRBJ2-7; cdr3_nt: TGTGCCAGCAGTTTTTCCGGGACAGGCGGATACGAGCAGTACTTC; cdr3_aa: CASSFSGTGGYEQYF
v_call: TRBV3-1/TRBV3-2; d_call: NA; clone_size: NA; j_call: TRBJ2-1; cdr3_nt: TGTGCCAGCAGCCAAGACAATGAGCAGTTCTTC; cdr3_aa: CASSQDNEQFF
v_call: TRBV24-1; d_call: NA; clone_size: NA; j_call: TRBJ2-7; cdr3_nt: TGTGCCACCAGTGACCCGACCATTATGCCCTACGAGCAGTACTTC; cdr3_aa: CATSDPTIMPYEQYF
v_call: TRBV14; d_call: NA; clone_size: NA; j_call: TRBJ1-1; cdr3_nt: TGTGCCAGCAGCTCCGACAGGACGAACACTGAAGCTTTCTTT; cdr3_aa: CASSSDRTNTEAFF
v_call: TRBV2; d_call: NA; clone_size: NA; j_call: TRBJ1-1; cdr3_nt: TGTGCCAGCAGTGAACAGGGATGGGACACTGAAGCTTTCTTT; cdr3_aa: CASSEQGWDTEAFF
v_call: TRBV19; d_call: TRBD1; clone_size: NA; j_call: TRBJ1-1; cdr3_nt: TGTGCCAGTAGTTTATTGACAGGGCCTACGAACACTGAAGCTTTCTTT; cdr3_aa: CASSLLTGPTNTEAFF
v_call: TRBV7-3; d_call: NA; clone_size: NA; j_call: TRBJ2-1; cdr3_nt: TGTGCCAGCAGCGTAGACGTAGCCTGGGGGGTTTACAATGAGCAGTTCTTC; cdr3_aa: CASSVDVAWGVYNEQFF
v_call: TRBV3-1/TRBV3-2; d_call: NA; clone_size: NA; j_call: TRBJ2-7; cdr3_nt: TGTGCCAGCAGCCAACGAGGGGACGAGCAGTACTTC; cdr3_aa: CASSQRGDEQYF
v_call: TRBV28; d_call: NA; clone_size: once; j_call: TRBJ1-6; cdr3_nt: TGTGCCAGCACCCCCACCCCCCCAACGGATTCACCCCTCCACTTT; cdr3_aa: CASTPTPPTDSPLHF
v_call: TRBV14; d_call: TRBD1; clone_size: NA; j_call: TRBJ1-6; cdr3_nt: TGTGCCAGCAGCGGACAGGGAGGGCCTAATTCACCCCTCCACTTT; cdr3_aa: CASSGQGGPNSPLHF
v_call: TRBV11-2; d_call: NA; clone_size: NA; j_call: TRBJ1-5; cdr3_nt: TGTGCCAGCAGCTTAGAATATAGCAATCAGCCCCAGCATTTT; cdr3_aa: CASSLEYSNQPQHF
v_call: TRBV12-3/TRBV12-4; d_call: NA; clone_size: NA; j_call: TRBJ1-1; cdr3_nt: TGTGCCAGCAGCCCGGAAGCTTTCTTT; cdr3_aa: CASSPEAFF
v_call: TRBV7-9; d_call: NA; clone_size: NA; j_call: TRBJ1-2; cdr3_nt: TGTGCCAGCAGTCAGGGCGGGGTCGTGGATGGCTACACCTTC; cdr3_aa: CASSQGGVVDGYTF
v_call: TRBV2; d_call: TRBD1; clone_size: NA; j_call: TRBJ1-1; cdr3_nt: TGTGCCAGCAGAGGGACAGGTCCGGAAGCTTTCTTT; cdr3_aa: CASRGTGPEAFF